The present T cell receptor beta chain was sequenced within a study of metastatic and nonmetastatic thyroid tumors. TCRdb re-called the PCR reads with MiXCR. The sample includes about 24,000 clones, around 26% of them seen just once. This clone was recorded many times. Patients were all untreated before their thyroid surgery. CDR1 and CDR2 from the germline V gene are SGHRS and YFSETQ. There are 12 residues in the CDR3. The V end was cut by 1 base, the J end by 1 base, with 2 bases between. The J gene is TRBJ1-1, the V gene TRBV5-1; D unclear. Sequencing was done on a sample of blood. The receptor was derived from a male donor with papillary thyroid cancer or a benign thyroid nodule (not recorded which). Some clones in this sample may be carry-over from other donors' samples. The CDR3 sequence is CASSLQNTEAFF. CDR3 DNA sequence: TGCGCCAGCAGCTTGCAGAACACTGAAGCTTTCTTT.